This T cell receptor (beta chain) was recorded in a study of blood T cell repertoires in COVID-19. The wider study: T cells, B-cell-depleted T cells, or PBMCs provided the cDNA or gDNA that served as material.

J lost 2 bases, V lost 4 bases, and 10 bases had no gene match. This CDR3 comprises 16 residues. Germline assignment: CDR1 KGHSH and CDR2 LQKENI. Only in-frame clones appear in the TCRdb table, and some are missing; sequencing was by immunoSEQ multiplex PCR. Here the sample spans around 250,000 clones, more than 70% being singletons. This receptor was identified in a man of 80 years or more with acute or convalescent COVID-19. Material: peripheral blood. The rearrangement uses TRBV18 and TRBJ2-7; TRBD1 matches at 8 bases. CDR3 in amino acids: CASSLSRTGNAYEQYF. The CDR3 DNA reads TGTGCCAGCTCACTTTCACGGACAGGGAACGCCTACGAGCAGTACTTC.